Below are 6 T cell receptor beta chains sequenced from a single sample in a study of spatial heterogeneity in lung cancer. TCRdb ran MiXCR on the 5' RACE reads and lists one entry per CDR3 protein. The sample lists about 110,000 distinct CDR3 sequences, 10% to 11% occurring once. Indicated time point: blood at routine non-recurrence follow-up after resection. Sequenced material: PBMCs, taken at follow-up. The receptors were gathered from a female donor with early-stage non-small cell lung cancer.

There are a few counts of this clonotype. V is TRBV20-1 and J is TRBJ1-1; 7 bases agree with TRBD1. J lost 2 bases, V lost 5 bases, and 8 bases had no gene match. Germline-derived CDR1 and CDR2 are DFQATT and SNEGSKA (reference sequence). This CDR3 is built from 14 residues. The CDR3 DNA reads TGCAGTGCTTTGCGTGGACAGGCCAACACTGAAGCTTTCTTT. The encoded protein is CSALRGQANTEAFF.

The rearrangement uses TRBV7-8 and TRBJ1-4, with D possibly matching TRBD1 (5 bases). CDR3 length: 13 residues. Germline V gives CDR1 SGHVS, CDR2 FQNEAQ. Trimming left V 5 bases short and J 7 bases short, with 11 bases between. CDR3 nucleotides: TGTGCCAGCAGCCTGGGGACGGGTGAAAAACTGTTTTTT. Protein: CASSLGTGEKLFF.

DNA of the CDR3: TGTGCCTGGAGTCATGCAGGGGCGTTCGAGCAGTACGTC. Protein sequence: CAWSHAGAFEQYV. The rearrangement joins TRBV30 to TRBJ2-7, with D possibly being TRBD1 (6 bases). The CDR3 contains 13 residues. Trimming pared 2 bases from V and 6 bases from J, leaving 14 bases between. Germline V lookup: CDR1 GTSNPN, CDR2 SVGIG (reference sequence).

This clonotype was observed a few times. The rearrangement uses TRBV10-3 and TRBJ1-2; a weak D match, TRBD1 (6 bases). Looked up from germline, CDR1 is ENHRY and CDR2 is SYGVKD. V was trimmed by 3 bases and J by 7 bases, leaving 12 bases between them. This CDR3 is built from 13 residues. CDR3 bases: TGTGCCATCAGTGATACAGGGAACGTTGGCTACACCTTC. Translation gives CAISDTGNVGYTF.

There are a few counts of this clonotype. V gene TRBV6-2 or TRBV6-3 combines with J gene TRBJ2-7; D not certain. Trimming took 0 bases from V and 4 from J, leaving 10 bases between them. CDR3 length: 14 amino acids. Germline V CDR1 and CDR2: MNHEY, SVGEGT. The CDR3 loop is CASSYSKTLYEQYF. Here the CDR3 DNA reads TGTGCCAGCAGTTACTCGAAGACTCTATACGAGCAGTACTTC.

This clonotype has a count of ten or more. The chain is built from TRBV10-3 and TRBJ2-4, with 8 bases matching TRBD2. Germline CDR1 ENHRY, CDR2 SYGVKD. The CDR3 is 18 amino acids. J was trimmed by 6 bases and V by 3 bases; bases with no gene match: 16. The DNA of the CDR3 is TGTGCCATCAGTGAACAGTCCAGCGGGAGACCCGGGGGAAACATTCAGTACTTC. Translating it yields CAISEQSSGRPGGNIQYF.